This T cell receptor beta chain was documented in a study of blood T cell repertoires in COVID-19. The length of the CDR3 is 13 residues. Germline V CDR1 and CDR2: MNHEY, SVGAGI. Only a few counts were recorded for this clone. A junction end diverges from the germline sequence, so it may reflect a read error. The assay was immunoSEQ multiplex PCR, and TCRdb's table has in-frame clones only and misses some. The sample shows roughly 200,000 clones, more than 70% of them seen only once. The clonotype originates from a woman aged 60-70 years with acute or convalescent COVID-19. The sequencing input was peripheral blood. V usage is TRBV6-5 and J usage is TRBJ1-5; the D is unclear. DNA of the CDR3: TGTGCCACCAGTCGGGAATTAGATCAGCCCCAGCATTTT. Its translation: CATSRELDQPQHF.